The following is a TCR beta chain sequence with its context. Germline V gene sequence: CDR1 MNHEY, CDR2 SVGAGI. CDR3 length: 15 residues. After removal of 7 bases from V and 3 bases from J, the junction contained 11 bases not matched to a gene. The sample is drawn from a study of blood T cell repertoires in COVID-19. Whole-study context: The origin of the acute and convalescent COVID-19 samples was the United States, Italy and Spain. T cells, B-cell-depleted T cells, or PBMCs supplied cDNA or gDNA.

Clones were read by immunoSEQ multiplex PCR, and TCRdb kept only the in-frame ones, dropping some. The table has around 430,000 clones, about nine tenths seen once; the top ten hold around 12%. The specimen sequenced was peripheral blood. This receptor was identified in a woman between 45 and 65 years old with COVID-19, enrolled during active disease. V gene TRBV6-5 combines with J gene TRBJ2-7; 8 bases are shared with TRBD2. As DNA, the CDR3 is TGTGCCAGCACCCTCAAACCGGGACTAGTCTACGAGCAGTACTTC. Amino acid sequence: CASTLKPGLVYEQYF.